The T cell receptor (beta chain) under discussion was sequenced for a study of cytomegalovirus exposure and HLA in healthy donors. 13 Jbeta primers and 60 Vbeta primers were used for the PCR. Assay used: immunoSEQ multiplex PCR; TCRdb lists only in-frame clones, some missing. The sample holds about 140,000 clones, 80% seen once. Germline V CDR1 and CDR2: SGHVS, FQNEAQ. V was shortened by 7 bases and J by 7 bases, with 16 bases between the two germline ends. CDR3 length equals 13 residues. The receptor comes from a male donor in good health and CMV-seronegative. Sample: PBMCs. The chain joins TRBV7-8 to TRBJ1-2; unclear D gene. In DNA, the CDR3 is TGTGCCAGCACCCTCGTGGGCGCCCTTGGCTACACCTTC. Protein sequence: CASTLVGALGYTF.